The 18 T cell receptor beta chains below come from one sample, sequenced in a study of blood T cells in healthy people across ages. Sample-barcoded 5' priming and a J-beta primer mix drove a second PCR of about 6 to 12 cycles. MiXCR was run by TCRdb on the 5' RACE reads, yielding one entry per CDR3 protein. The sample has hundreds of thousands of distinct CDR3 sequences, around 21% seen once; the top ten hold more than 3%. The sample taken for sequencing was blood. These TCRs come from a man between 65 and 79 years old in good health.

V usage is TRBV6-5 and J usage is TRBJ2-3; D is possibly TRBD2 (6 bases). Germline CDR1 reads MNHEY; CDR2 reads SVGAGI. This CDR3 region has 15 residues. Trimming removed 7 bases from V and 1 base from J, with 15 bases in between. CDR3: CASMGLTGGTDTQYF. The CDR3 coding sequence is TGTGCCAGCATGGGGCTTACGGGGGGCACAGATACGCAGTATTTT.

This clonotype occurred a few times. One end of the junction varies from germline; a read error may be responsible. The chain links TRBV11-1 to TRBJ1-1; D gene uncertain. This CDR3 is 10 amino acids long. CDR1 is SGHAT and CDR2 is FQDESV in the germline V gene (reference sequence). This CDR3 reads CASSLNTLEF. The CDR3 coding sequence is TGTGCCAGCAGCTTAAATACCCTCGAATTT.

The chain couples TRBV12-3 or TRBV12-4 to TRBJ1-2; the D is unclear. Trimming removed 5 bases at V and 2 bases at J, with 12 bases between. CDR3 length: 14 residues. CDR3 in DNA: TGTGCCAGCAGTCCGGGTTTCGGGAACTATGGCTACACCTTC. Translation gives CASSPGFGNYGYTF.

The rearrangement links TRBV7-2 to TRBJ2-7; 9 positions agree with TRBD2. CDR1 is SGHTA, CDR2 FQGNSA, per germline. Losses at the gene ends were 4 bases for V and 5 bases for J; bases not matched to a gene: 9. CDR3 length equals 15 residues. The chain's CDR3 is CASSSGLALSDEQYF. The CDR3 DNA reads as TGTGCCAGCAGCTCCGGACTAGCGTTATCCGACGAGCAGTACTTC.

The J gene is TRBJ2-1, the V gene TRBV5-6; TRBD1 is a possible D gene (5 bases). Trimming left V 0 bases short and J 7 bases short, with 5 bases between. From germline, CDR1 is SGHDT and CDR2 YYEEEE. The CDR3 is made up of 12 amino acids. CDR3 loop: CASSLDRNEQFF. CDR3 bases: TGTGCCAGCAGCTTGGACAGGAATGAGCAGTTCTTC.

Only a few counts were recorded for this clonotype. The V gene is TRBV6-2 or TRBV6-3, the J gene TRBJ1-1; 8 nucleotides match TRBD1. The CDR3 is 13 amino acids. Germline assignment: CDR1 MNHEY and CDR2 SVGEGT. V shed 7 bases and J 4 bases; nucleotides not matched to a gene: 5. The CDR3 reads CASTGQGGTEAFF. In nucleotides, the CDR3 is TGTGCCAGCACCGGACAGGGTGGCACTGAAGCTTTCTTT.

The chain is built from TRBV3-1 and TRBJ2-7; D unresolved. The CDR3 has 15 amino acids. Germline assignment: CDR1 LGHDT and CDR2 YNNKEL (reference sequence). Trimming stripped 0 bases from V and 2 bases from J, with 11 bases between. CDR3 in amino acids: CASSQDRAPPYEQYF. DNA of the CDR3: TGTGCCAGCAGCCAAGATCGGGCTCCTCCCTACGAGCAGTACTTC.

The table lists this clonotype with a few counts. V usage is TRBV6-1 and J usage is TRBJ2-1; TRBD1 or TRBD2 may be the D gene (5 bases each). The CDR3 covers 17 residues. CDR1 MNHNS and CDR2 SASEGT come from the germline V gene. The germline V and J ends were trimmed by 8 bases and 2 bases, with 22 bases remaining between them. CDR3 residues: CASQTAGAGSAYNEQFF. In DNA form, the CDR3 reads TGTGCCAGCCAAACGGCCGGGGCGGGTTCGGCCTACAATGAGCAGTTCTTC.

This clonotype turned up a few times. The chain uses TRBV7-2 and TRBJ2-4, with 8 bases that match TRBD1. V shed 4 bases, J shed 4 bases, and the junction held 18 bases outside the gene matches. CDR1 is SGHTA, CDR2 FQGNSA, per germline. The CDR3 extends over 19 amino acids. CDR3 sequence reads: CASSSLNPGPGQVKNIQYF. CDR3 DNA sequence: TGTGCCAGCAGCTCGTTGAATCCCGGTCCGGGACAGGTTAAAAACATTCAGTACTTC.

This clonotype was counted many times. The CDR3 DNA reads TGTGCCAGCTCTAGGGGCAATGAGCAGTTCTTC. Its protein is CASSRGNEQFF. V usage is TRBV18 and J usage is TRBJ2-1, with D perhaps matching TRBD1 (5 bases). The V end was cut by 6 bases, the J end by 6 bases, with 6 bases between. CDR1 and CDR2 (germline): KGHSH, LQKENI. CDR3 length: 11 amino acids.

The chain couples TRBV6-1 to TRBJ1-2; possible D gene TRBD1, 6 bases. CDR3 length equals 15 residues. Per the germline V gene, CDR1 is MNHNS and CDR2 is SASEGT. V was trimmed by 3 bases and J by 4 bases, leaving 15 bases between them. DNA of the CDR3: TGTGCCAGCAGTGACCGGAGGCAGGGGCGCTATGGCTACACCTTC. The encoded protein is CASSDRRQGRYGYTF.

This clonotype was recorded a few times. This chain connects TRBV28 to TRBJ2-2, with 8 positions matching TRBD1. After removal of 9 bases from V and 6 bases from J, the junction contained 3 bases not matched to a gene. Germline V CDR1 and CDR2: MDHEN, SYDVKM. The CDR3 length is 12 residues. The CDR3 is CASTGGPGELFF. CDR3 coding DNA: TGTGCCAGTACAGGGGGGCCCGGGGAGCTGTTTTTT.

This chain connects TRBV7-9 to TRBJ2-2, with D tentatively TRBD2 (5 bases). The CDR3 length is 15 residues. Germline CDR1 and CDR2: SEHNR and FQNEAQ (reference sequence). Trimming removed 6 bases from V and 4 bases from J, with 15 bases in between. DNA of the CDR3: TGTGCCAGCAGGGGTCTCCTCGCGGGCACCGGGGAGCTGTTTTTT. Protein: CASRGLLAGTGELFF.

This clonotype was observed a handful of times. The V and J genes are TRBV12-3 or TRBV12-4 and TRBJ2-4; TRBD1 is a possible D gene (5 bases). The CDR3 loop spans 12 amino acids. V lost 3 bases to trimming and J lost 8 bases, with 8 bases between them. This chain's CDR3 is CASSLGPDIQYF. DNA for the CDR3: TGTGCCAGCAGTTTGGGGCCGGACATTCAGTACTTC.

Comments on this clonotype: At one end, the junction sequence differs from germline, possibly due to a read error. The rearrangement joins TRBV7-3 to TRBJ2-1; TRBD2 agrees at 11 bases. Germline V lookup: CDR1 SGHTA, CDR2 FQGTGA. The CDR3 runs to 18 residues. CDR3 nucleotide sequence: TGTGCCATCAGCCAAAGGGGGACTAGCGGTCACACCTACAATGAGCAGTTCTTC. This sequence encodes CAISQRGTSGHTYNEQFF.

This clonotype was seen a handful of times. The chain employs TRBV5-5 and TRBJ2-4, with a tentative D call TRBD2 (5 bases). The CDR3 is 14 amino acids. Germline CDR1 SGHKS, CDR2 YYEKEE (reference sequence). V was pared by 4 bases and J by 5 bases, with 13 bases between. DNA for the CDR3: TGTGCCAGCAGCCCCGGGGTCTCGGAAAACATTCAGTACTTC. It translates to CASSPGVSENIQYF.

The chain recombines TRBV20-1 with TRBJ1-1; TRBD1 agrees at 7 bases. The CDR3 totals 13 residues. The J segment lost 5 bases and the V segment lost 3 bases, leaving 6 bases of the junction unmatched. The V gene's germline CDR1 is DFQATT and CDR2 SNEGSKA (reference sequence). This CDR3 is CSASAQGGTEAFF. CDR3 DNA sequence: TGCAGTGCTAGTGCCCAGGGGGGGACTGAAGCTTTCTTT.

This clonotype was seen only a few times. DNA for the CDR3: TGCAGTGCTAGAGATCGAAGGGGTTCAGGCTACGAGCAGTACTTC. As protein: CSARDRRGSGYEQYF. The chain combines TRBV20-1 with TRBJ2-7; maybe TRBD1 (5 bases). The CDR3 is 15 amino acids. V was clipped by 0 bases and J by 3 bases, with 15 bases between them. Per germline, CDR1 DFQATT and CDR2 SNEGSKA (reference sequence).